A single T cell receptor beta chain is shown here with its context. This clone came up a few times. Its target antigen remains unknown. Base-call qualities are not available, and no considerably larger clone is one nucleotide away. All of the isolated RNA was reverse transcribed with the High Capacity cDNA Reverse Transcription Kit, so expressed TCRB transcripts were sequenced. Deep immunoSEQ sequencing was applied to naive, central memory and regulatory T cell samples, giving an average of roughly 3.5 million total reads per sample. Sorted cells were lysed in RLT buffer, and RNA was extracted using DNase-treated RNeasy Micro or Mini kits according to cell number. Each cell subset was processed on its own to prevent cross-contamination, while patient and healthy donor samples were processed together. The immunoSEQ multiplex PCR was used to amplify TCRB sequences from cDNA, generating 87-bp fragments that spanned the CDR3 region. The amplicons were sequenced using the Illumina HiSeq platform. Under the source paper's analysis protocol: Synthetic template baselines were used to correct PCR bias computationally, reads within Hamming distance 2 were collapsed together, and singletons that could not be merged were discarded. Reads were aligned against IMGT to assign V, D and J genes, CDR3 length and insertions or deletions at six rearrangement sites. Clonotype counts were normalized to sorted cell number within each subset before computing true diversity and Gini coefficients with the tcR R package. Repertoire sharing was quantified using the overlap coefficient calculated on TCRB nucleotide sequences. Not all clones reach the TCRdb copy of this immuneACCESS table, which keeps in-frame sequences only. Checked studies attribute under half of the gap to unresolved V genes and leave the rest unexplained. The V and J calls and the clone size are those of that table, but D and trimming were determined from the DNA. A total of under 300,000 clones appear in this sample, around 26% of them only once. Of the sample, approximately 4% falls within the top ten clones.

This record comes from a study of beta chain features in type 1 diabetes (dated by TCRdb to 2016 to 2018). A note on the overall study: Patients and healthy donors did not differ in mean age, gender distribution, total cell number or subset yield. Across all samples, about 110 million sorted cells were examined, and cell number per subset correlated strongly with RNA yield. The study compared the TCRB repertoires of sorted circulating CD4+ T cell subsets in recently diagnosed type 1 diabetes patients with those in matched healthy donors. Regulatory and stem cell-like memory subsets were obtained from only 8 patients and about eight healthy donors, while naive and central memory subsets were obtained from all 28 donors. What the research found in general, with its limitations: Only small numbers of individuals were included in the HLA sub-analyses, which left unresolved whether HLA type had any influence on TCRB rearrangement. Naive, central memory and regulatory TCRB repertoires appeared more similar among patients than among healthy donors. Because cDNA was sequenced instead of genomic DNA, highly expressing activated cells could be over-represented, though the groups showed no difference in activation or CD3 levels. Type 1 diabetes patients showed a moderate but significant shortening of TCRB CDR3 length in all four CD4+ subsets. At VDJ recombination sites, type 1 diabetes patients had fewer insertions and more deleted nucleotides, which implies abnormalities in thymic rearrangement. Shorter templates might have been favored by PCR, but patient and control samples were amplified and corrected together, so both groups would have been affected equally by any skew.

Each donor gave one peripheral blood draw, roughly 120 mL on average, collected into heparinised tubes. Using a panel that included CD45RO, CCR7, CD25, CD127, CD95 and CD27, naive, central memory, regulatory and stem cell-like memory CD4+ T cells were sorted on a BD FACSAria II. A purity above 98% was achieved for all sorted populations. PBMCs were separated immediately by Lymphoprep density gradient centrifugation and were stained directly, without being cultured. So that batch effects would be minimized, each experiment stained and sorted samples in pairs, pairing one healthy donor with one patient. CDR3 length: 16 amino acids, cysteine to phenylalanine. The only DNA kept is the CDR3, 48 bases in frame from the first base. V lost 5 bases and J lost 2 bases, and the count of bases not matched to a germline gene is 9. Looking up the germline V gene yields CDR1 SGHTA and CDR2 FQGNSA.

The chain couples TRBV7-2 to TRBJ2-3, and 8 bases in between align with TRBD2. The TCR was taken from a man younger than 40 in good health. The sequencing input was central memory CD4+ T cells from blood. The nucleotide sequence reads as follows: TGTGCCAGCAGCCTCCGGGTAGCGGGAAACACAGATACGCAGTATTTT. This is translated as CASSLRVAGNTDTQYF.